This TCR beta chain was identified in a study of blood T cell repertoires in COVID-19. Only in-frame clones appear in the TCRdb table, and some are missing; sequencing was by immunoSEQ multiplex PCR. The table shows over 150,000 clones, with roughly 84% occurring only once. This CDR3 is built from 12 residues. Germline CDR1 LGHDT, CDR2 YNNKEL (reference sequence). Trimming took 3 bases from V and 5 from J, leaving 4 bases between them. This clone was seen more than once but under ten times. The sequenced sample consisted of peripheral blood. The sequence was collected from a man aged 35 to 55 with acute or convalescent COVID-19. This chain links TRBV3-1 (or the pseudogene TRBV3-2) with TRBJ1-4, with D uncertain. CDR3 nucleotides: TGTGCCAGCAGCCATCAAAATGAAAAACTGTTTTTT. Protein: CASSHQNEKLFF.